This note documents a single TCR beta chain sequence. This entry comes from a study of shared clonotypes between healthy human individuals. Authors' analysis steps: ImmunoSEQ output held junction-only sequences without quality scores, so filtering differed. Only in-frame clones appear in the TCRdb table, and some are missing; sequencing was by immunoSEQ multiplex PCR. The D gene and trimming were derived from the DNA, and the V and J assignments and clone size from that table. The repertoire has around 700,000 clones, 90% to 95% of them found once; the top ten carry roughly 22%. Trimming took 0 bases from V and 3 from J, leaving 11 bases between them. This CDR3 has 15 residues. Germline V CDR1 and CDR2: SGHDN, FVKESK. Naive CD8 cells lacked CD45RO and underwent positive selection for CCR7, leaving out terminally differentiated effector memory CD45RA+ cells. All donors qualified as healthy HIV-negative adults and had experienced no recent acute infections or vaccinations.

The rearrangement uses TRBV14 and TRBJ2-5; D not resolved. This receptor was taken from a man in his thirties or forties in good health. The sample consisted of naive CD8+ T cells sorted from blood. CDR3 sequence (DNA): TGTGCCAGCAGCCAAGATGGGCAGGAAAAAGAGACCCAGTACTTC. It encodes CASSQDGQEKETQYF.